This TCR beta chain comes out of a study of Graves' ophthalmopathy and Graves' hyperthyroidism. V was pared by 4 bases and J by 4 bases, with 14 bases between. CDR1 MNHNS and CDR2 SASEGT come from the germline V gene. The CDR3 is 14 residues long. CDR3 regions of TCR beta were amplified from RNA transcripts. HTBI primers were employed in first-round RT-PCR, then a second-round multiplex PCR followed. Each CDR3 protein is one row after TCRdb ran MiXCR on the multiplex PCR reads. Of about 500,000 distinct CDR3 sequences listed, around an eighth are singletons. This clonotype was found many times. Sample: blood. The chain employs TRBV6-1 and TRBJ2-7, with D possibly matching TRBD1 (6 bases). This clonotype was obtained from a woman in her twenties or thirties with Graves' ophthalmopathy. In DNA form, the CDR3 reads TGTGCCAGCAGTGTTGGCAGGGGCTCTTACGAGCAGTACTTC. Translation: CASSVGRGSYEQYF.